A single sample is the source of the 12 T cell receptor beta chains below, sequenced in a study of T cells in Graves' hyperthyroidism and ophthalmopathy. RNA transcripts gave rise to amplified TCR beta CDR3 regions. In the first-round RT-PCR of the TCR CDR3, the HTBI primer set was used. A single record per CDR3 protein comes from TCRdb applying MiXCR to the multiplex PCR reads. Of 650,000 to 750,000 distinct CDR3 sequences listed, 14% were seen once; the top ten hold about a tenth. Material: blood. These receptors were obtained from a woman between 18 and 29 years old with Graves' hyperthyroidism.

This clonotype was counted ten times or more. The chain couples TRBV2 to TRBJ2-1; the D gene is possibly TRBD2 (7 bases). Germline CDR1 is SNHLY and CDR2 is FYNNEI. The CDR3 spans 15 residues. The V and J ends lost 8 bases and 2 bases respectively, with 16 bases between them. In DNA, the CDR3 is TGTGCCAGCGGGAGGGGGGGTGGCCCCTACAATGAGCAGTTCTTC. Protein product: CASGRGGGPYNEQFF.

This clonotype was seen many times. The J gene is TRBJ1-5, the V gene TRBV9; D is perhaps TRBD1 (5 bases). Per the germline V gene, CDR1 is SGDLS and CDR2 is YYNGEE. V was cut by 0 bases and J by 5 bases, with 12 bases left in between. The CDR3 covers 15 residues. The CDR3 is CASSVDSGPHQPQHF. CDR3 bases: TGTGCCAGCAGCGTAGATTCGGGGCCCCATCAGCCCCAGCATTTT.

This clonotype was seen more than once but under ten times. The CDR3 loop is CASSPRRGATNEKLFF. CDR3 sequence (DNA): TGTGCCAGCAGCCCCAGGAGGGGGGCTACTAATGAAAAACTGTTTTTT. This chain connects TRBV11-2 to TRBJ1-4; maybe TRBD1 (6 bases). CDR1 and CDR2 from the germline V gene are SGHAT and FQNNGV. Trimming removed 5 bases at V and 2 bases at J, with 15 bases between. The CDR3 loop spans 16 amino acids.

This clonotype was observed many times. The chain combines TRBV13 with TRBJ2-7, with 12 bases lining up with TRBD1. The junction had 10 bases not matched to a gene; V was cut back by 5 bases and J by 5 bases. The CDR3 has 16 amino acids. Looked up from germline, CDR1 is PRHDT and CDR2 is FYEKMQ (reference sequence). DNA of the CDR3: TGTGCCAGCAGCACTCCAGCCGGGACAGGGGGCCACGAGCAGTACTTC. Encoded protein: CASSTPAGTGGHEQYF.

This clonotype has at least ten counts. CDR3 nucleotides: TGTGCCAGCAGCTTAAGGGGGGGCGGGAGCACAGATACGCAGTATTTT. This translates into CASSLRGGGSTDTQYF. The chain joins TRBV7-9 to TRBJ2-3; TRBD2 is a possible D gene (7 bases). Trimming removed 2 bases from V and 0 bases from J, with 12 bases in between. The CDR3 is 16 residues long. The germline V gene has CDR1 SEHNR and CDR2 FQNEAQ (reference sequence).

The rearrangement joins TRBV5-6 to TRBJ2-1; possible D gene TRBD1, 6 bases. The ends were cut back, 1 base at V and 3 bases at J, with 14 bases in the middle. The CDR3 loop spans 16 amino acids. Germline loops: CDR1 SGHDT, CDR2 YYEEEE. The CDR3, as DNA: TGTGCCAGCAGCTTGAGGCGGACAGACTACTACAATGAGCAGTTCTTC. Translated, it gives CASSLRRTDYYNEQFF.

The table lists this clonotype with many counts. J is TRBJ2-2 and V is TRBV20-1, with 7 bases matching TRBD1. V was pared by 3 bases and J by 7 bases, with 5 bases of the junction left unmatched. CDR1 is DFQATT, CDR2 SNEGSKA, per germline (reference sequence). This CDR3 region has 13 residues. CDR3 coding DNA: TGCAGTGCTAGGGGGACAGTCGGCGGGGAGCTGTTTTTT. Its translation: CSARGTVGGELFF.

This clonotype turned up a few times. The rearrangement links TRBV20-1 to TRBJ2-1; 11 bases line up with TRBD2. J gave up 8 bases and V 6 bases, and 12 bases lay outside the gene matches. Looked up from germline, CDR1 is DFQATT and CDR2 is SNEGSKA (reference sequence). The CDR3 consists of 15 residues. This CDR3 reads CSAPETSGSIDEQFF. For the CDR3, the DNA is TGCAGTGCACCCGAAACTAGCGGGAGTATCGATGAGCAGTTCTTC.

Ten or more counts support this clonotype. The V call is TRBV15, the J call TRBJ2-1; 7 bases map to TRBD1. This CDR3 has 17 residues. Germline trimming cut 6 bases from V and 3 bases from J; bases unmatched to any gene: 14. CDR1 and CDR2 (germline): LNHNV, YYDKDF (reference sequence). CDR3 coding DNA: TGTGCCACCAGGTTCGCCGCCGGGACAGCGTACTACAATGAGCAGTTCTTC. This codes for CATRFAAGTAYYNEQFF.

In this sample, this clonotype turned up a few times. The V and J genes are TRBV7-9 and TRBJ2-7; D may be TRBD1 or TRBD2 (5 bases each). CDR1 is SEHNR, CDR2 FQNEAQ, per germline (reference sequence). V dropped 5 bases and J dropped 2 bases, with 16 bases sitting between them. The CDR3 is 15 residues long. DNA of the CDR3: TGTGCCAGCAGCCAATACCGGGACGGAACCTACGAGCAGTACTTC. Translating gives CASSQYRDGTYEQYF.

This clonotype was picked up a small number of times. V and J are TRBV19 and TRBJ2-2, with D possibly matching TRBD1 (5 bases). The CDR3 consists of 17 residues. The germline gives CDR1 LNHDA, CDR2 SQIVND (reference sequence). Trimming took 1 base from V and 1 from J, leaving 13 bases between them. The CDR3 DNA sequence: TGTGCCAGTAGTATAGGAACAGGCCCACTGAACACCGGGGAGCTGTTTTTT. Its translation: CASSIGTGPLNTGELFF.

This clonotype was seen only a few times. This sequence joins TRBV7-9 and TRBJ2-7; maybe TRBD1 (6 bases). This CDR3 has 15 amino acids. Germline CDR1 reads SEHNR; CDR2 reads FQNEAQ (reference sequence). Trimming took 1 base from V and 3 from J, leaving 13 bases between them. The CDR3 DNA reads as TGTGCCAGCAGCTTAGGAGGGGGTAGTGGCTACGAGCAGTACTTC. As protein: CASSLGGGSGYEQYF. The variable domain in full, completed from reference TRBV7-9 and TRBJ2-7, reads DTGVSQNPRHKITKRGQNVTFRCDPISEHNRLYWYRQTLGQGPEFLTYFQNEAQLEKSRLLSDRFSAERPKGSFSTLEIQRTEQGDSAMYLCASSLGGGSGYEQYFGPGTRLTVT.